Below are 29 T cell receptor beta chains sequenced from a single sample in a study of quantifying T cell responses using KT2 cells. Study-level information: Reverse transcription used primers in the TCR alpha and beta constant regions.

An oligo carrying a UMI was ligated to the cDNA 3' end. First-round PCR used approximately 4 cycles and beta primers RC1.1 and RC1.2 covering TRBC1 and TRBC2. TCRdb reanalysed the UMI-ligation and nested PCR reads using MiXCR and keeps one entry per CDR3 protein. The table shows 40,000 to 50,000 distinct CDR3 sequences, with over 15% occurring only once. Sequenced input: PBMCs spiked with cells of the T cell clone KT2. The receptors here all came from a human donor.

The chain joins TRBV14 to TRBJ2-6, with D possibly TRBD1 on 5 matching bases. CDR1 and CDR2 (germline): SGHDN, FVKESK. This CDR3 is 19 amino acids long. V was cut by 4 bases and J by 1 base, with 20 bases left in between. CDR3 sequence reads: CASSPPWQGLQSGANVLTF. The CDR3, as DNA: TGTGCCAGCAGCCCACCCTGGCAGGGTTTACAGTCTGGGGCCAACGTCCTGACTTTC.

This clonotype was counted a few times. This sequence joins TRBV29-1 and TRBJ1-1, with D possibly matching TRBD1 (5 bases). CDR3 length: 14 amino acids. Germline CDR1 SQVTM, CDR2 ANQGSEA. The V end was cut by 4 bases, the J end by 0 bases, with 12 bases between. The CDR3: CSVAGTGLNTEAFF. The CDR3 bases are TGCAGCGTTGCGGGGACTGGCCTGAACACTGAAGCTTTCTTT.

This clonotype was seen more than once but under ten times. V gene TRBV7-2 combines with J gene TRBJ1-4; the match to TRBD1 covers 10 bases. Germline values: CDR1 SGHTA, CDR2 FQGNSA. The CDR3 runs 16 residues. J was trimmed by 5 bases and V by 1 base; bases with no gene match: 4. This CDR3 is CASSLVAGQGNEKLFF. The CDR3 DNA reads as TGTGCCAGCAGCTTAGTAGCGGGACAGGGGAATGAAAAACTGTTTTTT.

At least ten counts were recorded for this clonotype. The chain has TRBV5-4 and TRBJ2-2; tentatively, D is TRBD2 (5 bases). V dropped 4 bases and J dropped 1 base, with 14 bases sitting between them. The CDR3 length is 16 residues. Germline assignment: CDR1 SGHNT and CDR2 YYREEE (reference sequence). The CDR3 here is CASSPLGGLNTGELFF. DNA for the CDR3: TGTGCCAGCAGCCCCCTTGGAGGATTGAACACCGGGGAGCTGTTTTTT.

The chain uses TRBV30 and TRBJ2-5; the match to TRBD2 covers 7 bases. Germline assignment: CDR1 GTSNPN and CDR2 SVGIG (reference sequence). The CDR3 loop spans 16 amino acids. V lost 2 bases and J lost 6; bases outside the gene matches: 15. This CDR3 reads CAWSPARERGIQTQYF. The CDR3 DNA reads TGTGCCTGGAGTCCCGCGCGGGAGCGCGGTATCCAGACCCAGTACTTC.

This clonotype was seen just once. V and J are TRBV11-3 and TRBJ2-1, with D possibly TRBD1 on 6 matching bases. With 5 bases removed from V and 7 bases from J, the gap between germline ends came to 21 bases. The CDR3 contains 16 residues. The germline V gene has CDR1 SGHNT and CDR2 YENEEA. CDR3 sequence (DNA): TGTGCCAGCAGCCTCTCCCTTGGGGGCCATTGGAATGAGCAGTTCTTC. Translated, it gives CASSLSLGGHWNEQFF.

This clonotype ranks as medium-sized. CDR3 loop: CASSLYSRQGHVSSYEQYF. The CDR3 region has the DNA TGTGCCAGCAGTTTATATTCGAGACAAGGGCACGTAAGCTCCTACGAGCAGTACTTC. The rearrangement joins TRBV12-3 or TRBV12-4 to TRBJ2-7, with D unclear. CDR3 size: 19 residues. With 2 bases removed from V and 0 bases from J, the gap between germline ends came to 23 bases.

The chain has TRBV5-1 and TRBJ1-1, with no clear D. Germline V gives CDR1 SGHRS, CDR2 YFSETQ. Trimming stripped 2 bases from V and 1 base from J, with 6 bases between. The CDR3 has 13 residues. The chain's CDR3 is CASSFTQNTEAFF. The CDR3 nucleotides are TGCGCCAGCAGCTTCACTCAGAACACTGAAGCTTTCTTT.

This clonotype has a count of ten or more. The chain joins TRBV10-2 to TRBJ2-7; TRBD1 might be the D (5 bases). The CDR3 has 11 residues. Looked up from germline, CDR1 is WSHSY and CDR2 is SAAADI. V dropped 4 bases and J dropped 5 bases, with 6 bases sitting between them. This CDR3 is CASSVGDEQYF. CDR3 DNA sequence: TGCGCCAGCAGTGTAGGGGACGAGCAGTACTTC.

The CDR3 here is CASRIGVGGSETQYF. CDR3 nucleotides: TGTGCCAGCAGAATTGGGGTTGGGGGGTCGGAGACCCAGTACTTC. The rearrangement joins TRBV6-1 to TRBJ2-5, with D possibly being TRBD2 (6 bases). The CDR3 runs to 15 residues. Germline V CDR1 and CDR2: MNHNS, SASEGT. Trimming pared 6 bases from V and 5 bases from J, leaving 19 bases between.

The CDR3 spells CASSPTWDEQFF. The CDR3 DNA follows: TGTGCCAGCAGCCCCACTTGGGATGAGCAGTTCTTC. The chain employs TRBV12-3 or TRBV12-4 and TRBJ2-1, with unresolved D. Trimming removed 6 bases at V and 8 bases at J, with 11 bases between. The CDR3 consists of 12 residues.

This clonotype was observed many times. This rearrangement joins TRBV12-3 or TRBV12-4 to TRBJ2-7; D may be TRBD2 (7 bases). The germline V and J ends were trimmed by 2 bases and 4 bases, with 9 bases remaining between them. The CDR3 has 13 amino acids. The DNA of the CDR3 is TGTGCCAGCAGTTTAAGGGGGGGATACGAGCAGTACTTC. Protein: CASSLRGGYEQYF.

This clonotype has just a few counts. This sequence joins TRBV20-1 and TRBJ1-5; 9 nucleotides agree with TRBD1. With 5 bases clipped from V and 6 bases from J, the junction kept 5 bases outside the gene matches. The germline CDR1 and CDR2 sequences are DFQATT and SNEGSKA (reference sequence). CDR3 length: 13 residues. CDR3 residues: CSAVQGAGQPQHF. In DNA, the CDR3 is TGCAGTGCTGTACAGGGGGCGGGTCAGCCCCAGCATTTT.

The chain links TRBV12-3 or TRBV12-4 to TRBJ2-5; 8 bases fit TRBD2. The CDR3 is 15 residues long. Trimming cost V 3 bases and J 2 bases; bases outside gene matches: 5. CDR3: CASSFLSGSQETQYF. The CDR3 DNA is TGTGCCAGCAGTTTCTTGAGCGGGAGTCAAGAGACCCAGTACTTC.

This clonotype appeared a single time. The J gene is TRBJ2-7, the V gene TRBV2, with unresolved D. Trimming stripped 3 bases from V and 1 base from J, with 10 bases between. The CDR3 loop spans 14 amino acids. Germline CDR1 reads SNHLY; CDR2 reads FYNNEI. CDR3 sequence reads: CASSDGPRSYEQYF. Written as DNA, the CDR3 is TGTGCCAGCAGTGATGGCCCGAGGTCCTACGAGCAGTACTTC. Looking up the rest from reference TRBV2 and TRBJ2-7 gives the full variable domain: EPEVTQTPSHQVTQMGQEVILRCVPISNHLYFYWYRQILGQKVEFLVSFYNNEISEKSEIFDDQFSVERPDGSNFTLKIRSTKLEDSAMYFCASSDGPRSYEQYFGPGTRLTVT.

The chain joins TRBV27 to TRBJ1-5; D may be TRBD1 (5 bases). V was trimmed by 6 bases and J by 6 bases, leaving 9 bases between them. The CDR3 loop spans 12 amino acids. Per the germline V gene, CDR1 is MNHEY and CDR2 is SMNVEV (reference sequence). The CDR3 DNA reads TGTGCCAGCAGCTCGACAGCTCAGCCCCAGCATTTT. Translated, it gives CASSSTAQPQHF.

The V and J genes are TRBV21-1 and TRBJ2-7; TRBD1 is the table's D call, not checked against the DNA. TRBV21-1 is described as a pseudogene. The CDR3 contains 16 residues. The CDR3 here is CASSKGSEGGSYEQYF. CDR3 DNA sequence: TGTGCCAGCAGCAAAGGTTCCGAGGGGGGGTCCTACGAGCAGTACTTC.

This chain connects TRBV6-5 to TRBJ2-1, with unresolved D. V was pared by 0 bases and J by 6 bases, with 15 bases between. CDR3 size: 16 residues. Per the germline V gene, CDR1 is MNHEY and CDR2 is SVGAGI. CDR3 loop: CASSYSSSGYGNEQFF. The CDR3 nucleotides are TGTGCCAGCAGTTACTCGAGTAGTGGGTATGGCAATGAGCAGTTCTTC.

V is TRBV9 and J is TRBJ2-7; perhaps TRBD1 as D (6 bases). V was pared by 1 base and J by 4 bases, with 15 bases between. The length of the CDR3 is 15 residues. The germline gives CDR1 SGDLS, CDR2 YYNGEE. DNA for the CDR3: TGTGCCAGCAGCGTAACAGCAGGGGCAGGATACGAGCAGTACTTC. Amino acids: CASSVTAGAGYEQYF.

The chain carries TRBV29-1 and TRBJ1-1; 11 nucleotides agree with TRBD1. The CDR3 sequence is 14 residues long. The junction had 7 bases not matched to a gene; V was cut back by 5 bases and J by 5 bases. In germline, CDR1 is SQVTM, CDR2 ANQGSEA. The CDR3 sequence: CSVRTGGRQTEAFF. The CDR3 nucleotides read TGCAGCGTTCGGACAGGGGGCCGCCAAACTGAAGCTTTCTTT. Combining the CDR3 with reference TRBV29-1 and TRBJ1-1 gives the whole variable domain SAVISQKPSRDICQRGTSLTIQCQVDSQVTMMFWYRQQPGQSLTLIATANQGSEATYESGFVIDKFPISRPNLTFSTLTVSNMSPEDSSIYLCSVRTGGRQTEAFFGQGTRLTVV.

This clonotype was counted at least ten times. The chain combines TRBV7-2 with TRBJ2-1; possibly TRBD1 for D (6 bases). Germline V gene data show CDR1 as SGHTA and CDR2 as FQGNSA. The CDR3 runs to 16 residues. V lost 7 bases and J lost 0, with 16 bases in between. The CDR3 nucleotides read TGTGCCAGCACCTCAAACAGGGCCAGCTCCTACAATGAGCAGTTCTTC. Translated, it gives CASTSNRASSYNEQFF.

This clonotype was seen many times. V and J are TRBV20-1 and TRBJ2-1; D remains unclear. The CDR3 totals 14 residues. CDR1 is DFQATT, CDR2 SNEGSKA, per germline (reference sequence). The V end lost 5 bases, the J end lost 5 bases, and 16 bases lay between the germline ends. The CDR3 nucleotides are TGCAGTGCTCCTCCGTTTTCGTCTAACAATGAGCAGTTCTTC. It specifies CSAPPFSSNNEQFF.

Judged by abundance, this clonotype is medium-sized. The chain recombines TRBV20-1 with TRBJ2-3; D unresolved. Germline lookup yields CDR1 DFQATT and CDR2 SNEGSKA (reference sequence). This CDR3 is built from 11 residues. The ends were cut back, 2 bases at V and 6 bases at J, with 6 bases in the middle. The CDR3 here is CSARMGDTQYF. The CDR3 bases are TGCAGTGCTAGAATGGGGGATACGCAGTATTTT.

This clonotype showed up just a few times. V usage is TRBV11-2 and J usage is TRBJ2-3, with D tentatively TRBD1 (6 bases). The CDR3 runs 18 residues. Germline CDR1 SGHAT, CDR2 FQNNGV. Trimming cost V 5 bases and J 2 bases, with 23 bases left between them. CDR3 sequence: CASSRRPTGPTDTDTQYF. CDR3 DNA sequence: TGTGCCAGCAGCCGCAGACCGACAGGCCCGACCGACACAGATACGCAGTATTTT.

This clonotype has just a few counts. The chain combines TRBV18 with TRBJ2-6; no firm D call. Trimming left V 2 bases short and J 0 bases short, with 8 bases between. This CDR3 contains 16 residues. The germline gives CDR1 KGHSH, CDR2 LQKENI. CDR3 nucleotide sequence: TGTGCCAGCTCACCAGGCTACCGCTCTGGGGCCAACGTCCTGACTTTC. Its translation is CASSPGYRSGANVLTF.

V is TRBV5-4 and J is TRBJ1-1; 7 nucleotides agree with TRBD1. This CDR3 has 14 amino acids. With 1 base clipped from V and 3 bases from J, the junction kept 3 bases outside the gene matches. Germline-derived CDR1 and CDR2 are SGHNT and YYREEE (reference sequence). CDR3 residues: CASSLTGTDTEAFF. DNA for the CDR3: TGTGCCAGCAGCTTGACAGGGACAGACACTGAAGCTTTCTTT.

V gene TRBV3-1 combines with J gene TRBJ2-1, with D uncertain. Germline V CDR1 and CDR2: LGHDT, YNNKEL (reference sequence). Trimming left V 1 base short and J 6 bases short, with 10 bases between. CDR3 size: 14 residues. Here the CDR3 reads CASSQVARPNEQFF. The CDR3 nucleotides are TGTGCCAGCAGCCAAGTTGCTAGACCCAATGAGCAGTTCTTC.

This clonotype was found a few times. The chain combines TRBV7-9 with TRBJ2-3; a possible D gene is TRBD1 (6 bases). The CDR3 totals 17 residues. Germline loops: CDR1 SEHNR, CDR2 FQNEAQ (reference sequence). V was cut by 0 bases and J by 2 bases, with 15 bases left in between. The CDR3 loop reads CASSLANYRETTDTQYF. The CDR3 bases are TGTGCCAGCAGCTTAGCGAACTACAGGGAGACCACAGATACGCAGTATTTT.

The sample holds a few counts of this clonotype. This chain connects TRBV27 to TRBJ2-7; 7 nucleotides agree with TRBD1. The CDR3 has 14 residues. Unmatched junction bases numbered 5, after V lost 4 bases and J lost 2 bases. Germline assignment: CDR1 MNHEY and CDR2 SMNVEV (reference sequence). The CDR3 loop is CASSSWDSPYEQYF. CDR3 nucleotide sequence: TGTGCCAGCAGTTCCTGGGACAGTCCCTACGAGCAGTACTTC.